Detailed here is one TCR beta chain. Antigen unknown. A multiplex PCR was run with 60 Vbeta primers and 13 Jbeta primers. Original processing methods: As a later analysis found, there were 80 million or so unique TCR beta chains, of which approximately 10 million were shared. Profiled with immunoSEQ multiplex PCR; TCRdb holds only in-frame clones, not every one. V and J calls and clone size are copied from that table; D and trimming were computed from the DNA. The sample lists approximately 190,000 clones, over 80% occurring once. These data are taken from a study of cytomegalovirus exposure and HLA in healthy donors. While unrecorded immune exposures were likely, the donors were nominally healthy when sampled. The study, taken as a whole, reports: Some public TCRs appeared in many individuals, while most sequences were rare.

Trimming pared 3 bases from V and 5 bases from J, leaving 19 bases between. Germline V CDR1 and CDR2: SEHNR, FQNEAQ (reference sequence). This CDR3 contains 16 residues. Material: PBMCs. This chain joins TRBV7-9 and TRBJ1-1; tentatively, D is TRBD1 (5 bases). The sequence derives from a man younger than 45 in good health and CMV-seronegative. The chain's CDR3 is CASSFRGYMGGTEAFF. CDR3 coding DNA: TGTGCCAGCAGCTTCCGGGGGTACATGGGAGGAACTGAAGCTTTCTTT.